A selection of T cell receptor beta chains follows, all from one sample in a study of siplizumab effects on memory and regulatory T cells. The table came from immunoSEQ multiplex PCR; TCRdb's copy has only in-frame clones and leaves some out. The sample yields some 100,000 clones, 75% to 95% seen once. The specimen sequenced was CD4+ T cells sorted from blood. Every receptor here comes from a human donor in good health. Some clones in this sample may be carry-over from other donors' samples. The CDR3 runs from the conserved cysteine through the conserved F or W. Fields, in order: J gene, D gene, V gene, clone size, CDR3 protein, CDR3 DNA. The D gene is left open where the match is weak. Clone size appears in some rows only: once, few, many, or a class for an expanded clone.

TRBJ1-5 . TRBV4-2 . CASSPQTLSGGNQPQHF TGTGCCAGCAGCCCCCAGACCCTATCAGGTGGCAATCAGCCCCAGCATTTT
TRBJ2-5 . TRBV2 . CASSTGTWGETQYF TGTGCCAGCAGTACAGGGACCTGGGGAGAGACCCAGTACTTC
TRBJ2-3 . TRBV5-4 . CASSPSSEPVDTQYF TGTGCCAGCAGCCCCTCATCGGAACCGGTAGATACGCAGTATTTT
TRBJ2-1 TRBD2 TRBV18 once CASSLRTSGYNEQFF TGTGCCAGCTCACTAAGGACTAGCGGATACAATGAGCAGTTCTTC
TRBJ2-5 TRBD2 TRBV15 . CATSRDVGTSGTYGETQYF TGTGCCACCAGCAGAGATGTCGGGACTAGCGGGACATACGGAGAGACCCAGTACTTC
TRBJ2-3 TRBD1 TRBV11-3 . CASSDRTGGGDTQYF TGTGCCAGCAGCGATCGGACAGGGGGAGGAGATACGCAGTATTTT
TRBJ2-3 . TRBV6-1 . CASSEIRGYTDTQYF TGTGCCAGCAGTGAAATTAGGGGTTACACAGATACGCAGTATTTT
TRBJ1-5 . TRBV28 . CASSLYPQPQHF TGTGCCAGCAGTTTATATCCCCAGCCCCAGCATTTT
TRBJ1-1 TRBD1 TRBV5-1 . CASSLGDRDLTEAFF TGCGCCAGCAGCTTGGGGGACAGGGATCTCACTGAAGCTTTCTTT
TRBJ2-2 TRBD2 TRBV2 . CASSERLAGLSGELFF TGTGCCAGCAGTGAAAGACTAGCGGGTCTTTCCGGGGAGCTGTTTTTT
TRBJ2-7 TRBD1 TRBV27 . CASSLSGTAGQYF TGTGCCAGCAGTTTATCTGGGACAGCCGGGCAGTACTTC
TRBJ1-1 TRBD1 TRBV10-1 few CARQGGRNTEAFF TGCGCCAGGCAGGGGGGTCGGAACACTGAAGCTTTCTTT
TRBJ1-3 . TRBV27 . CASRASTASGNTIYF TGTGCCAGCAGAGCCTCGACAGCCTCTGGAAACACCATATATTTT
TRBJ2-7 TRBD1 TRBV7-9 few CASSWGTGSPYEQYF TGTGCCAGCAGCTGGGGGACAGGGAGCCCCTACGAGCAGTACTTC
TRBJ2-3 . TRBV7-9 . CASSFSAGMGTDTQYF TGTGCCAGCAGCTTTTCGGCGGGAATGGGCACAGATACGCAGTATTTT
TRBJ2-3 . TRBV10-3 . CAISESLPGSTGTDTQYF TGTGCCATCAGTGAGTCGTTACCCGGCTCAACCGGCACAGATACGCAGTATTTT
TRBJ2-7 . TRBV5-6 once CASSLASQGKGFSYEQYF TGTGCCAGCAGCTTGGCTTCGCAGGGAAAAGGGTTCAGCTACGAGCAGTACTTC
TRBJ2-7 . TRBV7-2 . CASSYVMRPINF TGTGCCAGCAGCTATGTCATGCGGCCTATTAACTTC
TRBJ2-2 TRBD2 TRBV5-1 . CASSGRLAAFPNTGELFF TGCGCCAGCAGCGGGCGACTAGCGGCTTTTCCGAACACCGGGGAGCTGTTTTTT
TRBJ2-1 TRBD2 TRBV5-4 . CASSLVRRTSRDNEQFF TGTGCCAGCAGCTTGGTACGTAGGACTAGCCGAGACAATGAGCAGTTCTTC
TRBJ2-7 . TRBV13 . CASSSVGRGSYF .
TRBJ2-1 . TRBV11-2 . CASSLVVNEQFF TGTGCCAGCAGCTTAGTAGTCAATGAGCAGTTCTTC
TRBJ2-3 TRBD1 TRBV6-1 . CASSTGVVQYF TGTGCCAGCAGTACAGGGGTCGTGCAGTATTTT
TRBJ1-3 . TRBV5-1 . CASSLEGRSGNTIYF TGCGCCAGCAGCTTGGAAGGGAGGTCTGGAAACACCATATATTTT
TRBJ2-4 . TRBV2 . CASSERRDQNIQYF TGTGCCAGCAGTGAGCGGCGGGATCAAAACATTCAGTACTTC
TRBJ2-5 . TRBV6-6 . CASSYSRETQYF TGTGCCAGCAGTTACTCGCGAGAGACCCAGTACTTC
TRBJ2-3 . TRBV5-5 once CASKGATDTQYF TGTGCCAGCAAGGGAGCCACAGATACGCAGTATTTT
TRBJ2-1 . TRBV19 once CATLTAPYNEQFF TGTGCCACCCTCACCGCACCCTACAATGAGCAGTTCTTC
TRBJ2-6 . TRBV7-9 . CASSLAGTPSSGANVLTF TGTGCCAGCAGCTTAGCCGGGACACCTAGCTCTGGGGCCAACGTCCTGACTTTC
TRBJ2-1 TRBD2 TRBV25-1 . CASSESLAGVGNEQFF TGTGCCAGCAGTGAGTCTCTAGCGGGAGTGGGGAATGAGCAGTTCTTC
TRBJ2-2 TRBD2 TRBV10-3 . CAISDPSGTSGGNTGELFF TGTGCCATCAGTGACCCATCGGGGACTAGCGGGGGAAACACCGGGGAGCTGTTTTTT
TRBJ2-3 . TRBV21-1 few CASSKAPRTGASTDTQYF TGTGCCAGCAGCAAAGCGCCAAGAACAGGGGCTAGCACAGATACGCAGTATTTT
TRBJ2-2 . TRBV7-9 . CASSLVVGPGELFF TGTGCCAGCAGCTTAGTGGTGGGCCCCGGGGAGCTGTTTTTT
TRBJ2-5 . TRBV2 . CASSLSLGETQYF TGTGCCAGCAGTCTAAGCTTGGGGGAGACCCAGTACTTC
TRBJ2-3 TRBD2 TRBV2 . CASRARDYPTDTQYF TGTGCCAGCAGGGCCCGGGACTACCCAACAGATACGCAGTATTTT
TRBJ2-5 . TRBV5-4 . CASSLDRSAENVQYF TGTGCCAGCAGCTTGGATCGGTCAGCAGAGAATGTCCAGTACTTC
TRBJ2-1 TRBD2 TRBV5-1 . CAIVPRAAGEYNEQFF TGCGCCATCGTACCGAGGGCAGCGGGAGAATACAATGAGCAGTTCTTC
TRBJ2-7 . TRBV28 . CASSLQGSSYEQYF TGTGCCAGCAGTTTACAGGGAAGCTCCTACGAGCAGTACTTC
TRBJ2-5 TRBD1 TRBV7-6 . CASSPRDRGGEETQYF TGTGCCAGCAGCCCACGGGACAGGGGAGGGGAGGAGACCCAGTACTTC
TRBJ2-7 . TRBV5-1 once CASSFSQGSYEQYF TGCGCCAGCAGCTTCAGCCAGGGCTCCTACGAGCAGTACTTC
TRBJ2-3 . TRBV11-3 . CASSREGGTDTQYF TGTGCCAGCAGCCGTGAGGGTGGCACAGATACGCAGTATTTT
TRBJ2-2 . TRBV28 . CASSLRGANTGELFF TGTGCCAGCAGTTTACGAGGGGCGAACACCGGGGAGCTGTTTTTT
TRBJ2-7 . TRBV28 once CASSSPSQDSYEQYF TGTGCCAGCAGTTCCCCTTCACAGGATTCCTACGAGCAGTACTTC
TRBJ2-7 TRBD2 TRBV5-1 once CASSGGELVTYEQYF TGCGCCAGCAGCGGGGGGGAGCTAGTTACCTACGAGCAGTACTTC
TRBJ2-3 . TRBV2 . CASLRQGSGGIDTQYF TGTGCCAGCCTTCGACAGGGATCGGGAGGGATTGATACGCAGTATTTT
TRBJ2-2 TRBD1 TRBV10-2 . CAGRDRKYTGELFF TGCGCCGGCAGGGACAGAAAGTACACCGGGGAGCTGTTTTTT
TRBJ2-4 . TRBV5-1 . CASSSTGNSGNIQYF TGCGCCAGCAGCTCAACAGGGAACTCTGGGAACATTCAGTACTTC
TRBJ1-5 TRBD1 TRBV27 . CASSSDRGLSGRQPQHF TGTGCCAGCAGTTCGGACAGGGGGCTTTCGGGCAGACAGCCCCAGCATTTT
TRBJ1-6 TRBD1 TRBV5-1 once CASSLAQGASNSPLHF TGCGCCAGCAGCTTGGCACAGGGGGCGTCTAATTCACCCCTCCACTTT
TRBJ2-3 . TRBV7-9 once CASSLEASTDTQYF TGTGCCAGCAGCTTAGAGGCTAGCACAGATACGCAGTATTTT
TRBJ2-7 . TRBV2 . CASRNPLGRASYEQYF TGTGCCAGCAGGAACCCCCTGGGGCGGGCCTCCTACGAGCAGTACTTC
TRBJ2-7 TRBD2 TRBV18 . CASSPLPSTSGRSYEQYF TGTGCCAGCTCACCACTTCCTTCGACTAGCGGGAGGTCCTACGAGCAGTACTTC
TRBJ1-3 TRBD1 TRBV28 . CASSLTGAIYF TGTGCCAGCAGCCTAACAGGGGCCATATATTTT
TRBJ1-5 . TRBV7-2 . CASTSVGKPQHF TGTGCCAGCACCTCGGTGGGGAAGCCCCAGCATTTT